This T cell receptor beta chain was captured in a study of T cell responses to AZD1222 COVID-19 vaccine. This CDR3 is 14 amino acids long. The V end was cut by 2 bases, the J end by 9 bases, with 14 bases between. Germline V gene sequence: CDR1 SGHTA, CDR2 FQGNSA. The table came from immunoSEQ multiplex PCR; TCRdb's copy has only in-frame clones and leaves some out. The repertoire includes 70,000 to 90,000 clones, about 82% of them detected once, and more than 8.5% sits in the top ten. This clone occurred once. Source: peripheral blood, taken on day 0 of AZD1222 vaccination. This TCR came from an adult in good health. J is TRBJ2-1 and V is TRBV7-2, with D possibly matching TRBD1 (5 bases). The CDR3 nucleotides read TGTGCCAGCAGCTTAAACTTTCAGGGCCCTGAGCAGTTCTTC. Translation gives CASSLNFQGPEQFF.